One and the same sample provided the 23 T cell receptor beta chains below, sequenced in a study of OX40 agonist ivuxolimab in advanced cancers. Library preparation was by the immunoSEQ multiplex PCR assay. The clones in this table, taken by TCRdb from immuneACCESS, are in-frame only. Not every clone is retained; where verified, under half of the shortfall comes from an unresolved V gene, and the cause of the rest is unknown. This sample lists around 50,000 clones; over 80% were detected once. The top ten clonotypes cover approximately 3.3% of the sample. Sequences were derived from CD4+ or CD8+ T cells sorted from blood, sampled in a trial of the OX40 agonist ivuxolimab. These receptors all come from an adult with an advanced solid tumor such as melanoma, head and neck, liver or kidney cancer.

This clone was recorded a few times. V is TRBV5-1 and J is TRBJ1-5; no clear D. The V gene lost 0 bases and the J gene lost 4 bases, with 5 bases spanning the gap. The CDR3 contains 13 residues. Germline V gives CDR1 SGHRS, CDR2 YFSETQ. CDR3 coding DNA: TGCGCCAGCAGCTTGGCGGTTAATCAGCCCCAGCATTTT. Amino acids: CASSLAVNQPQHF.

This rearrangement joins TRBV19 to TRBJ2-7; D is unresolved. Germline assignment: CDR1 LNHDA and CDR2 SQIVND (reference sequence). Trimming removed 3 bases at V and 6 bases at J, with 15 bases between. This CDR3 has 14 residues. The CDR3 is CASSINIALSEQYF. DNA for the CDR3: TGTGCCAGTAGTATTAATATAGCATTGAGCGAGCAGTACTTC.

The chain is built from TRBV5-1 and TRBJ2-5, with D tentatively TRBD1 (5 bases). CDR1 and CDR2 from the germline V gene are SGHRS and YFSETQ. This CDR3 has 14 amino acids. Trimming removed 3 bases at V and 2 bases at J, with 11 bases between. The CDR3 region is CASSSNDRQETQYF. For the CDR3, the DNA is TGCGCCAGCAGCTCCAACGACAGACAAGAGACCCAGTACTTC.

J is TRBJ2-3 and V is TRBV18; D gene unclear. The CDR3 consists of 13 residues. Trimming left V 3 bases short and J 5 bases short, with 9 bases between. CDR1 and CDR2 (germline): KGHSH, LQKENI. CDR3 sequence (DNA): TGTGCCAGCTCACCTATAACACAAGATACGCAGTATTTT. Its translation: CASSPITQDTQYF.

For the CDR3, the DNA is TGTGCCAGTAGTCCCCAGGGCGCGGATCAGTACTTC. Translation gives CASSPQGADQYF. The V call is TRBV19, the J call TRBJ2-4; D may be TRBD1 (5 bases). Trimming took off 5 bases at V and 12 bases at J, with 14 bases between the two ends. Germline V gene lookup returns CDR1 LNHDA and CDR2 SQIVND (reference sequence). The CDR3 consists of 12 residues. The full variable domain, in which reference TRBV19 and TRBJ2-4 provide the parts outside the CDR3, is DGGITQSPKYLFRKEGQNVTLSCEQNLNHDAMYWYRQDPGQGLRLIYYSQIVNDFQKGDIAEGYSVSREKKESFPLTVTSAQKNPTAFYLCASSPQGADQYFGAGTRLSVL.

The chain joins TRBV9 to TRBJ1-4; no definite D call. Trimming stripped 2 bases from V and 10 bases from J, with 21 bases between. CDR1 and CDR2 from the germline V gene are SGDLS and YYNGEE. The CDR3 contains 16 residues. The CDR3 DNA reads TGTGCCAGCAGCGTTGTTCCGGGCCTCAAAGAAGGAAAACTGTTTTTT. Amino acids: CASSVVPGLKEGKLFF. Full variable domain (remainder filled in from reference TRBV9 and TRBJ1-4): DSGVTQTPKHLITATGQRVTLRCSPRSGDLSVYWYQQSLDQGLQFLIQYYNGEERAKGNILERFSAQQFPDLHSELNLSSLELGDSALYFCASSVVPGLKEGKLFFGSGTQLSVL.

The rearrangement links TRBV5-1 to TRBJ2-7; D unresolved. The ends were cut back, 2 bases at V and 4 bases at J, with 7 bases in the middle. The germline V gene has CDR1 SGHRS and CDR2 YFSETQ. This CDR3 comprises 12 residues. In DNA form, the CDR3 reads TGCGCCAGCAGCTTTGAAGGGTACGAGCAGTACTTC. It yields the protein CASSFEGYEQYF.

V and J are TRBV7-9 and TRBJ2-5; the match to TRBD1 covers 9 bases. The germline V gene has CDR1 SEHNR and CDR2 FQNEAQ (reference sequence). V shed 3 bases, J shed 1 base, and the junction held 3 bases outside the gene matches. CDR3 length equals 15 residues. The CDR3 protein is CASSLGTGPQETQYF. The CDR3 bases are TGTGCCAGCAGCTTGGGGACAGGGCCCCAAGAGACCCAGTACTTC.

This clone appeared a single time. This chain joins TRBV27 and TRBJ1-1, with D possibly matching TRBD1 (5 bases). The CDR3 spans 15 residues. V was clipped by 8 bases and J by 0 bases, with 16 bases between them. From germline, CDR1 is MNHEY and CDR2 SMNVEV (reference sequence). CDR3 residues: CASCITGTVNTEAFF. The CDR3, as DNA: TGTGCCAGCTGTATTACCGGGACGGTGAACACTGAAGCTTTCTTT.

The DNA of the CDR3 is TGCAGCGTTGGGACTAGCGGCACCGGGGAGCTGTTTTTT. It codes for CSVGTSGTGELFF. The V and J genes are TRBV29-1 and TRBJ2-2, with 10 bases matching TRBD2. The CDR3 runs 13 residues. The V gene end was trimmed by 4 bases and the J gene end by 4 bases; junction bases not matched to a gene: 0. Germline V gene sequence: CDR1 SQVTM, CDR2 ANQGSEA.

This clone was detected once. The chain is built from TRBV5-5 and TRBJ1-2, with no clear D. Per the germline V gene, CDR1 is SGHKS and CDR2 is YYEKEE (reference sequence). The length of the CDR3 is 14 residues. Trimming took 2 bases from V and 3 from J, leaving 11 bases between them. CDR3 coding DNA: TGTGCCAGCAGCTTATTAGACGGCTACTATGGCTACACCTTC. Its translation: CASSLLDGYYGYTF.

The J gene is TRBJ2-2, the V gene TRBV11-3; D gene ambiguous. Looked up from germline, CDR1 is SGHNT and CDR2 is YENEEA. The CDR3 has 11 amino acids. The V end was cut by 4 bases, the J end by 4 bases, with 1 base between. CDR3 amino acids: CASSSTGELFF. The CDR3 bases are TGTGCCAGCAGCTCCACCGGGGAGCTGTTTTTT.

On this clone itself: This sample includes further DNA sequences coding for the same CDR3. J is TRBJ1-1 and V is TRBV28; the match to TRBD1 covers 8 bases. V lost 6 bases to trimming and J lost 1 base; unmatched junction nucleotides: 16. CDR3 size: 18 residues. CDR1 is MDHEN, CDR2 SYDVKM, per germline. The CDR3 loop is CASSRNRIGQGANTEAFF. Written as DNA, the CDR3 is TGTGCCAGCAGCCGTAATCGAATAGGGCAGGGGGCGAACACTGAAGCTTTCTTT.

This clone has just a few counts. The chain is built from TRBV14 and TRBJ1-2; D remains ambiguous. CDR3 length equals 9 residues. Trimming cost V 7 bases and J 6 bases, with 3 bases left between them. Germline V gives CDR1 SGHDN, CDR2 FVKESK. The CDR3 spells CASNNGYTF. DNA of the CDR3: TGTGCCAGCAACAATGGCTACACCTTC.

This clone was picked up a small number of times. Other DNA sequences in this sample translate to the same CDR3. This chain links TRBV6-5 with TRBJ1-3; D call uncertain. Germline CDR1 and CDR2: MNHEY and SVGAGI. V was trimmed by 2 bases and J by 1 base, leaving 6 bases between them. The CDR3 runs 14 residues. Here the CDR3 reads CASSYTASGNTIYF. CDR3 bases: TGTGCCAGCAGTTACACAGCGTCTGGAAACACCATATATTTT.

On this clone itself: This specimen includes other DNA sequences encoding the same CDR3. The chain has TRBV30 and TRBJ1-2; no reliable D call. V was cut by 0 bases and J by 2 bases, with 10 bases left in between. CDR3 size: 14 residues. CDR1 GTSNPN and CDR2 SVGIG come from the germline V gene (reference sequence). CDR3 sequence (DNA): TGTGCCTGGAGTGTACTCGGCCGGAACTATGGCTACACCTTC. Translation: CAWSVLGRNYGYTF.

This chain joins TRBV2 and TRBJ1-1; D is unresolved. The CDR3 loop spans 14 amino acids. Per the germline V gene, CDR1 is SNHLY and CDR2 is FYNNEI. V shed 8 bases and J shed 5 bases, with 18 bases lying between them. CDR3 nucleotide sequence: TGTGCCAGCGCCGACGGAGGAATTGGTACTGAAGCTTTCTTT. This sequence encodes CASADGGIGTEAFF. The whole variable domain, remainder taken from reference TRBV2 and TRBJ1-1, is EPEVTQTPSHQVTQMGQEVILRCVPISNHLYFYWYRQILGQKVEFLVSFYNNEISEKSEIFDDQFSVERPDGSNFTLKIRSTKLEDSAMYFCASADGGIGTEAFFGQGTRLTVV.

This clone turned up a few times. The chain recombines TRBV28 with TRBJ2-7; D perhaps matches TRBD2 (6 bases). Germline CDR1 is MDHEN and CDR2 is SYDVKM. The V gene lost 2 bases and the J gene lost 0 bases, with 14 bases spanning the gap. The CDR3 totals 16 residues. CDR3 residues: CASSLGLAELSYEQYF. CDR3 nucleotide sequence: TGTGCCAGCAGTTTAGGGTTAGCGGAGCTCTCCTACGAGCAGTACTTC. The complete variable domain, with remaining parts taken from reference TRBV28 and TRBJ2-7, reads DVKVTQSSRYLVKRTGEKVFLECVQDMDHENMFWYRQDPGLGLRLIYFSYDVKMKEKGDIPEGYSVSREKKERFSLILESASTNQTSMYLCASSLGLAELSYEQYFGPGTRLTVT.

The chain employs TRBV28 and TRBJ1-1; no reliable D call. The CDR3 totals 13 residues. Trimming shortened V by 8 bases and J by 3 bases, and 13 bases separated the two germline ends. Germline V lookup: CDR1 MDHEN, CDR2 SYDVKM. CDR3 in DNA: TGTGCCAGCGGATTAGGAAGGGACACTGAAGCTTTCTTT. Translation: CASGLGRDTEAFF.

The chain uses TRBV11-2 and TRBJ2-5; D tentatively reads TRBD1 or TRBD2 (5 bases each). The germline V gene encodes CDR1 SGHAT and CDR2 FQNNGV. This CDR3 comprises 16 residues. V lost 5 bases, J lost 4 bases, and 20 bases lay in between. In nucleotides, the CDR3 is TGTGCCAGCAGCCTGGGGCCGGGGCAAGTAGGAGAGACCCAGTACTTC. Translation gives CASSLGPGQVGETQYF.

The chain recombines TRBV6-1 with TRBJ2-5; D may be TRBD1 (5 bases). This CDR3 comprises 13 residues. V lost 6 bases and J lost 5, with 13 bases in between. From germline, CDR1 is MNHNS and CDR2 SASEGT. CDR3 sequence reads: CASSLLRVETQYF. The CDR3 coding sequence is TGTGCCAGCAGCTTACTCAGGGTTGAGACCCAGTACTTC.

The chain uses TRBV11-2 and TRBJ2-7; 7 bases are shared with TRBD2. The CDR3 runs 15 residues. Per the germline V gene, CDR1 is SGHAT and CDR2 is FQNNGV. V lost 6 bases and J lost 0; bases outside the gene matches: 8. The CDR3 is CASRKSGASSYEQYF. The CDR3 nucleotides read TGTGCCAGCAGAAAGAGCGGGGCATCCTCCTACGAGCAGTACTTC.

The chain combines TRBV20-1 with TRBJ1-1, with no clear D. V lost 0 bases, J lost 3 bases, and 2 bases lay in between. The germline V gene encodes CDR1 DFQATT and CDR2 SNEGSKA (reference sequence). The CDR3 is 11 amino acids. The DNA for the CDR3 is TGCAGTGCTAGAGAGGACACTGAAGCTTTCTTT. Protein: CSAREDTEAFF.